The 3 T cell receptor beta chains reported below all come from one sample, sequenced in a study of blood T cell repertoires in COVID-19. Profiling relied on immunoSEQ multiplex PCR, and the TCRdb table lists in-frame clones only, not all of them. This table has 350,000 to 450,000 clones, around 87% appearing once. Material: peripheral blood. These receptors were obtained from a woman between 55 and 75 years old with COVID-19, enrolled during active disease.

J is TRBJ2-3 and V is TRBV10-1; the match to TRBD1 covers 12 bases. Germline V gene data show CDR1 as WNHNN and CDR2 as SYGVQD (reference sequence). The J segment lost 2 bases and the V segment lost 7 bases, leaving 7 bases of the junction unmatched. CDR3 size: 16 residues. The CDR3 DNA reads TGCGCCAGCACCACCGGGACAGGGGGCAACACAGATACGCAGTATTTT. This codes for CASTTGTGGNTDTQYF.

V gene TRBV5-6 combines with J gene TRBJ2-7, with a weak D call TRBD1 (5 bases). CDR1 and CDR2 (germline): SGHDT, YYEEEE. V gave up 6 bases and J gave up 1 base, with 20 bases separating them. The CDR3 spans 16 residues. In DNA form, the CDR3 reads TGTGCCAGCATCATATTGAGCACCGACAGTTCCTACGAGCAGTACTTC. Its translation is CASIILSTDSSYEQYF.

J is TRBJ2-2 and V is TRBV5-4, with D possibly matching TRBD1 (5 bases). CDR3 length equals 16 residues. V dropped 4 bases and J dropped 1 base, with 14 bases sitting between them. Looked up from germline, CDR1 is SGHNT and CDR2 is YYREEE (reference sequence). The CDR3 is CASSEGVLGNTGELFF. In nucleotides, the CDR3 is TGTGCCAGCAGCGAAGGGGTGTTGGGGAACACCGGGGAGCTGTTTTTT. Combining the CDR3 with reference TRBV5-4 and TRBJ2-2 gives the whole variable domain ETGVTQSPTHLIKTRGQQVTLRCSSQSGHNTVSWYQQALGQGPQFIFQYYREEENGRGNFPPRFSGLQFPNYSSELNVNALELDDSALYLCASSEGVLGNTGELFFGEGSRLTVL.